The clone carrying this T cell receptor (beta chain) has at least ten counts. What it recognizes is unknown. Profiling that covered TCR beta VDJ and CDR3 relied on genomic DNA as its template. TCRdb independently ran MiXCR on the reads; one entry per CDR3 protein. The sample lists about 220,000 distinct CDR3 sequences, 30% to 35% occurring once. This specimen belongs to a study of CD8+CD57+ T cells in acquired aplastic anemia. Study-level background: Sorted CD4+ and CD8+ cells gave a mean 3.2 ug DNA, range roughly 0.19 to 30 ug. Healthy donors gave 11 million or so reads on average for CD4+ cells.

The CDR3 covers 13 residues. V was trimmed by 3 bases and J by 0 bases, leaving 8 bases between them. The germline gives CDR1 DFQATT, CDR2 SNEGSKA (reference sequence). Study-wide findings and caveats: Found in both controls and patients were fewer than 35 CD8+ CDR3 sequences.

The sample was sorted CD4+, CD8+, or CD8+CD57+ T cells (not recorded which) from PBMCs. This TCR was recovered from a human donor in good health, serving as a control. The J gene is TRBJ1-1, the V gene TRBV20-1, with D hard to call. CDR3 sequence (DNA): TGCAGTGCTAGCCCTTCTGTGAACACTGAAGCTTTCTTT. Amino acids: CSASPSVNTEAFF.